This paragraph reports one T cell receptor beta chain. The CDR3 contains 14 residues. The V end lost 10 bases, the J end lost 4 bases, and 20 bases lay between the germline ends. The germline gives CDR1 KGHSH, CDR2 LQKENI. Sequencing used immunoSEQ multiplex PCR; TCRdb keeps in-frame clones, though not all of them. The table lists about 160,000 clones, 75% to 85% of them singletons. These data belong to a study of blood T cell repertoires in COVID-19. This receptor was identified in a woman aged 55-70 years who had recovered from COVID-19. The chain carries TRBV18 and TRBJ2-7, with a tentative D call TRBD1 (5 bases). Sequenced input: PBMCs or T cells enriched from blood (not recorded which). The CDR3 spells CATTMQGVAYEQYF. The CDR3 nucleotides read TGTGCCACCACCATGCAAGGGGTGGCTTACGAGCAGTACTTC.